This T cell receptor beta chain was identified in a study of regulatory T cells in long-lasting Graves disease. Study-wide results and limits: Under persistent disease, TRBV28, TRBJ1-2 and TRBJ2-5 were used preferentially. The TCR repertoire of persistent Graves' patients was less diverse than that of newly diagnosed ones.

The authors built TCR beta libraries using iRepertoire HTBI primers and Arm-PCR of CDR3 regions. Each CDR3 protein is one row after TCRdb ran MiXCR on the multiplex PCR reads. Among some 560,000 distinct CDR3 sequences listed, 15% to 20% were seen once. CDR1 is LNHNV, CDR2 YYDKDF, per germline (reference sequence). The CDR3 extends over 18 amino acids. Trimming shortened V by 0 bases and J by 0 bases, and 18 bases separated the two germline ends. On this clonotype itself: Antigen unknown.

Regarding time point: newly diagnosed GD, antithyroid drugs for less than 3 months. PBMC-extracted RNA yielded the TCR library. This sample was also put to use in a study of T cells in Graves' hyperthyroidism and ophthalmopathy. That investigation notes: Most clonotypes expanded in the thyroid (above 0.001) were also present in blood. Model output signaled ophthalmopathy a median roughly 6 months ahead of onset.

The specimen comprised peripheral blood mononuclear cells (PBMCs), sampled at new diagnosis, from a patient treated with antithyroid drugs. The V gene is TRBV15, the J gene TRBJ2-7; D unclear. This clonotype originated in a woman aged 35 to 59 with Graves disease. CDR3 amino acids: CATSRDIGSASSSYEQYF. The CDR3 nucleotides read TGTGCCACCAGCAGAGATATCGGCAGTGCCTCAAGCTCCTACGAGCAGTACTTC.